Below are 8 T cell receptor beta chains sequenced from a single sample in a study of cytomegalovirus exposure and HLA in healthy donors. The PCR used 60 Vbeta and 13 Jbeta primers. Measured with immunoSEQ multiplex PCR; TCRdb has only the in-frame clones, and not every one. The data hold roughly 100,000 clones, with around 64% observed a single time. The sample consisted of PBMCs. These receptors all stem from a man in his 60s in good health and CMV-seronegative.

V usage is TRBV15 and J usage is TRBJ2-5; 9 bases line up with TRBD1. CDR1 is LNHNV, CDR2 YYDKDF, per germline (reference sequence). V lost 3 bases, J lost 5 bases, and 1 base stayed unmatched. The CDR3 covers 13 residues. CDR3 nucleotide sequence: TGTGCCACCAGCAGGGGGACAGGGGAGACCCAGTACTTC. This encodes CATSRGTGETQYF. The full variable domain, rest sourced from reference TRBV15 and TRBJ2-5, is DAMVIQNPRYQVTQFGKPVTLSCSQTLNHNVMYWYQQKSSQAPKLLFHYYDKDFNNEADTPDNFQSRRPNTSFCFLDIRSPGLGDTAMYLCATSRGTGETQYFGPGTRLLVL.

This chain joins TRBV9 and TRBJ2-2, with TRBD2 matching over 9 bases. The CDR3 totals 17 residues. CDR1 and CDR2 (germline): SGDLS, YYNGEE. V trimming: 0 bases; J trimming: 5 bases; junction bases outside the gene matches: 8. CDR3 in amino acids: CASSVEGGGAYTGELFF. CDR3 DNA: TGTGCCAGCAGCGTAGAAGGCGGGGGGGCGTATACCGGGGAGCTGTTTTTT.

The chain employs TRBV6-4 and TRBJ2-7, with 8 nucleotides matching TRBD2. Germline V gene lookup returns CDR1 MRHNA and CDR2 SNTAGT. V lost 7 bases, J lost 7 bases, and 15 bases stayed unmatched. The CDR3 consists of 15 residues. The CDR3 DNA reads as TGTGCCAGCACCCAGGGGACGGGAGGGCCGAGGGAGCAGTACTTC. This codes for CASTQGTGGPREQYF.

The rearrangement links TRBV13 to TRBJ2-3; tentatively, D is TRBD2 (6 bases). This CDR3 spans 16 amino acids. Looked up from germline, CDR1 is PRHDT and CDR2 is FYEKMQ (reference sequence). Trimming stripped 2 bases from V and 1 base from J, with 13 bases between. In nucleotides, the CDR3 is TGTGCCAGCAGCTTACGGACTACCCTGGGCACAGATACGCAGTATTTT. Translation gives CASSLRTTLGTDTQYF.

The CDR3 DNA is TGTGCCAGTACTTTTTGGACAGAGAACACCGGGGAGCTGTTTTTT. It specifies CASTFWTENTGELFF. The chain combines TRBV19 with TRBJ2-2, with D tentatively TRBD1 (6 bases). V was shortened by 7 bases and J by 1 base, with 13 bases between the two germline ends. The V gene's germline CDR1 is LNHDA and CDR2 SQIVND (reference sequence). CDR3 size: 15 residues.

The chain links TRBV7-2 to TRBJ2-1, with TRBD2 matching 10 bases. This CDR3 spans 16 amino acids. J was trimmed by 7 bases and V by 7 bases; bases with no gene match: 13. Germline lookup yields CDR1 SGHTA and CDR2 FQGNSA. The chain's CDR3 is CASTHRPAGGRNEQFF. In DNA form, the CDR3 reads TGTGCCAGCACGCACCGGCCAGCGGGGGGGCGAAATGAGCAGTTCTTC.

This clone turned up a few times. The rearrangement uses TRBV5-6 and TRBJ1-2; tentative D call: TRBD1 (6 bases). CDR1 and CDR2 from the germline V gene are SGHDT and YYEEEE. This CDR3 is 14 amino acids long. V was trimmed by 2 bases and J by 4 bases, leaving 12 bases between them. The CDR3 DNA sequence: TGTGCCAGCAGCTTAGGTCTGGGGGCCTATGGCTACACCTTC. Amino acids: CASSLGLGAYGYTF. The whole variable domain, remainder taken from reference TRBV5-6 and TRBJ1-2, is DAGVTQSPTHLIKTRGQQVTLRCSPKSGHDTVSWYQQALGQGPQFIFQYYEEEERQRGNFPDRFSGHQFPNYSSELNVNALLLGDSALYLCASSLGLGAYGYTFGSGTRLTVV.

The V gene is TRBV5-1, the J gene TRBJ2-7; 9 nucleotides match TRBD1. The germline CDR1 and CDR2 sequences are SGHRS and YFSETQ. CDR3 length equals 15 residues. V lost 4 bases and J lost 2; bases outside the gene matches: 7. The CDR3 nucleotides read TGCGCCAGCAGCAGAGACAGGACAGGGGCCTACGAGCAGTACTTC. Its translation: CASSRDRTGAYEQYF.